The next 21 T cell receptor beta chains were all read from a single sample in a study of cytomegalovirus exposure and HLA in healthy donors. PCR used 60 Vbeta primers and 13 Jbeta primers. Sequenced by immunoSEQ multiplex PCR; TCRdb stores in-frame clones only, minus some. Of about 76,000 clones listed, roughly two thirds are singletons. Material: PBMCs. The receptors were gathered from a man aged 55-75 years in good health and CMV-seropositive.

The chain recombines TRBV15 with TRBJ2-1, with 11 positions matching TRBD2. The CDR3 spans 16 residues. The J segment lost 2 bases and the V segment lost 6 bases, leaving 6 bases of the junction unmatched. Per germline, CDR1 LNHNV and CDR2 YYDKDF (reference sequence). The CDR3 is CATSLGTSGPYNEQFF. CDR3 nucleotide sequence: TGTGCCACCAGTCTTGGGACTAGCGGACCCTACAATGAGCAGTTCTTC.

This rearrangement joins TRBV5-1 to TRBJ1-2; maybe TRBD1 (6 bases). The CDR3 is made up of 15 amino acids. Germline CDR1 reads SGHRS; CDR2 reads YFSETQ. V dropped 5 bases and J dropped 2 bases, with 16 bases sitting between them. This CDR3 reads CASRGPGVTNYGYTF. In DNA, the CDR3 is TGCGCCAGCAGGGGACCAGGGGTGACCAACTATGGCTACACCTTC.

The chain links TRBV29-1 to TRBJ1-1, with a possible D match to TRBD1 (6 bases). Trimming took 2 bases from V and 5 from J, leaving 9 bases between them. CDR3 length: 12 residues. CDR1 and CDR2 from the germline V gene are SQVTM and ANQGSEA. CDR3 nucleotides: TGCAGCGTTGAAAGGGGGGGGACTGAAGCTTTCTTT. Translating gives CSVERGGTEAFF.

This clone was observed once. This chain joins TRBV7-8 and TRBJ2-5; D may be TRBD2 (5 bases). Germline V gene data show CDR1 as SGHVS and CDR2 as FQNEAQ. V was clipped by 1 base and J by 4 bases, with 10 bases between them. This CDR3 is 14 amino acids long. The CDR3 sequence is CASSLGLATETQYF. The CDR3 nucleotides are TGTGCCAGCAGCTTAGGGCTAGCCACAGAGACCCAGTACTTC.

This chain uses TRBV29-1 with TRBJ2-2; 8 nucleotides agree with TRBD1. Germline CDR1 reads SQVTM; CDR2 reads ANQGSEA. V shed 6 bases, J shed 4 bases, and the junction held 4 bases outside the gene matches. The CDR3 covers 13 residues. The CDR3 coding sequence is TGCAGCGTCAGCACAGGGGGCACCGGGGAGCTGTTTTTT. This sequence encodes CSVSTGGTGELFF.

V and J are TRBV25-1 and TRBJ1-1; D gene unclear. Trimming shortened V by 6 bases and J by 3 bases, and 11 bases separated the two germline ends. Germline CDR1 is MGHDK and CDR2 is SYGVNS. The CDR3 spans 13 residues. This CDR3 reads CASRGGFHTEAFF. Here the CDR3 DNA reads TGTGCCAGCAGAGGAGGGTTTCACACTGAAGCTTTCTTT.

The CDR3 sequence: CASTSSYGSGNTIYF. DNA of the CDR3: TGTGCCAGCACCTCGAGCTACGGCTCTGGAAACACCATATATTTT. The chain links TRBV7-9 to TRBJ1-3; no definite D call. CDR1 and CDR2 (germline): SEHNR, FQNEAQ (reference sequence). CDR3 length: 15 amino acids. The V end lost 7 bases, the J end lost 0 bases, and 13 bases lay between the germline ends.

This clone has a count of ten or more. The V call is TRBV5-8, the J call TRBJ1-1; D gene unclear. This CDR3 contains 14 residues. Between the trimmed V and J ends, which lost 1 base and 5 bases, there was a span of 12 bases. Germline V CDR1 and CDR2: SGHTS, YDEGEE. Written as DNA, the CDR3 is TGTGCCAGCAGCTTGTTGTCAGGTTGGACTGAAGCTTTCTTT. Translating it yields CASSLLSGWTEAFF.

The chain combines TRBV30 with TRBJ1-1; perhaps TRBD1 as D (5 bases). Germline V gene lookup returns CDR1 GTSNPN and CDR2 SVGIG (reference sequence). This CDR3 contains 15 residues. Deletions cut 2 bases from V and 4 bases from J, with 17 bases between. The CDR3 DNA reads TGTGCCTGGAGTTTTCCACAGGCATACGGCACTGAAGCTTTCTTT. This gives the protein CAWSFPQAYGTEAFF.

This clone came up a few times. The chain's CDR3 is CASSESGGLVETQYF. CDR3 bases: TGTGCCAGCAGTGAGTCGGGGGGATTAGTAGAGACCCAGTACTTC. The J gene is TRBJ2-5, the V gene TRBV2, with 7 bases identical to TRBD2. CDR1 and CDR2 from the germline V gene are SNHLY and FYNNEI. V gave up 3 bases and J gave up 4 bases; unmatched junction bases: 8. There are 15 residues in the CDR3.

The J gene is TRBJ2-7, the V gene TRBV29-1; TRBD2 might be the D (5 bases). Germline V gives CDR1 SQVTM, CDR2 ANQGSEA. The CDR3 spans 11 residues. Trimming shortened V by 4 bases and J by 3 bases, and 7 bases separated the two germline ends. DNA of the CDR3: TGCAGCGTTGCCGACTACTACGAGCAGTACTTC. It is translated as CSVADYYEQYF.

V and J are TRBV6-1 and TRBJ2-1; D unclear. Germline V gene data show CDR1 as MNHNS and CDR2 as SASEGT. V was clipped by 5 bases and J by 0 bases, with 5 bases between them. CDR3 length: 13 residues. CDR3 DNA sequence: TGTGCCAGCAGTCTCTTCTCCTACAATGAGCAGTTCTTC. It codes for CASSLFSYNEQFF.

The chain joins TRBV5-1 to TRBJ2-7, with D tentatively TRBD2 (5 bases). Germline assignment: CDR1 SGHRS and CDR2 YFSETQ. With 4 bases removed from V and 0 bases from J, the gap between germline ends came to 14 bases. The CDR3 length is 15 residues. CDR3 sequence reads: CASSPPLASSYEQYF. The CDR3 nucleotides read TGCGCCAGCAGCCCCCCCCTAGCAAGCTCCTACGAGCAGTACTTC.

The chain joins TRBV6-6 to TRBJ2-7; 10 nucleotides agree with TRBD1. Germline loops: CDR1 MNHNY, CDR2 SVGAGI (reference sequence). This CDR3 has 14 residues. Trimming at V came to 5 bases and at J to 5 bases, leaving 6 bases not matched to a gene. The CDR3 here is CASSKTGTGDEQYF. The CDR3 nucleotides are TGTGCCAGCAGTAAGACCGGGACAGGGGACGAGCAGTACTTC.

CDR3 region: CATSRDRGRDGYTF. In DNA form, the CDR3 reads TGTGCCACCAGCAGGGACAGGGGAAGAGATGGCTACACCTTC. The rearrangement uses TRBV15 and TRBJ1-2; TRBD1 agrees at 9 bases. The CDR3 covers 14 residues. V was pared by 3 bases and J by 6 bases, with 5 bases of the junction left unmatched. The V gene's germline CDR1 is LNHNV and CDR2 YYDKDF (reference sequence). Combining the CDR3 with reference TRBV15 and TRBJ1-2 gives the whole variable domain DAMVIQNPRYQVTQFGKPVTLSCSQTLNHNVMYWYQQKSSQAPKLLFHYYDKDFNNEADTPDNFQSRRPNTSFCFLDIRSPGLGDTAMYLCATSRDRGRDGYTFGSGTRLTVV.

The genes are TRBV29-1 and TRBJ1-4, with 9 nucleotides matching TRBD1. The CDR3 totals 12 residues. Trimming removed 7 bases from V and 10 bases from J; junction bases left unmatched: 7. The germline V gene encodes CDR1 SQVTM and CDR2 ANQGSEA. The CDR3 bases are TGCAGCGCCGGACAGGGGTATGGAAAACTGTTTTTT. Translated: CSAGQGYGKLFF.

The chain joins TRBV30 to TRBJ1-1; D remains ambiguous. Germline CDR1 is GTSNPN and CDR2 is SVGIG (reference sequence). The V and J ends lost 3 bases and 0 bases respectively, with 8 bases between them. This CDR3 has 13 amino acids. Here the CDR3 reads CAWRITVNTEAFF. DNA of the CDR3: TGTGCCTGGAGGATCACGGTGAACACTGAAGCTTTCTTT.

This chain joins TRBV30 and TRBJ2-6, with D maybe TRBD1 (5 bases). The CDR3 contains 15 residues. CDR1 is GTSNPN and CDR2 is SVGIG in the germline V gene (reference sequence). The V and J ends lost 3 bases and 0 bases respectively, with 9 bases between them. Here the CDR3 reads CAWRDGHSGANVLTF. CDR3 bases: TGTGCCTGGAGGGACGGACACTCTGGGGCCAACGTCCTGACTTTC.

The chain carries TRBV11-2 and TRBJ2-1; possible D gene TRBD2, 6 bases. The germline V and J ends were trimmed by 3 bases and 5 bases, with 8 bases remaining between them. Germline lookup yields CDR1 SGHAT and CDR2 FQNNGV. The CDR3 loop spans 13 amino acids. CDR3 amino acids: CASSFGGDNEQFF. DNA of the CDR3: TGTGCCAGCAGCTTCGGAGGGGACAATGAGCAGTTCTTC.

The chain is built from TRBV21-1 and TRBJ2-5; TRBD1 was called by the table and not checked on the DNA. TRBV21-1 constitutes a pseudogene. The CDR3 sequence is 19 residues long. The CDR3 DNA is TGTGCCAGCAGCAAAGCGCTACCCCGGGGGACAGGGTTTGGAAAGACCCAGTACTTC. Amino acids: CASSKALPRGTGFGKTQYF.

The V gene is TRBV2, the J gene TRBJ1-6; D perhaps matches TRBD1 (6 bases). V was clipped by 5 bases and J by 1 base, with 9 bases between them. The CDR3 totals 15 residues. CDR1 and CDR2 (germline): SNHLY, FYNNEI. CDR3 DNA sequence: TGTGCCAGCAGTTTTCAGGGGTCCTATAATTCACCCCTCCACTTT. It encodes CASSFQGSYNSPLHF.